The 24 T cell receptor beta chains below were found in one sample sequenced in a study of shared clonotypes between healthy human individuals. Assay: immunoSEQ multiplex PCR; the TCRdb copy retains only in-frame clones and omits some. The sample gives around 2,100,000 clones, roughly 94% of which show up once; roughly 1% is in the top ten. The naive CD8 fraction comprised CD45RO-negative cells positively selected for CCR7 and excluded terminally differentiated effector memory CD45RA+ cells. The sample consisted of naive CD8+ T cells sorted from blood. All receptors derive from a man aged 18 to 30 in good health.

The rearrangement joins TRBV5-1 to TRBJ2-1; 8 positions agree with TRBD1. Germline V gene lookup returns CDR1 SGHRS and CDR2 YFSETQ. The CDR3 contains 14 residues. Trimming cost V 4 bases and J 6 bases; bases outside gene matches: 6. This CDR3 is CASSLGQGRNEQFF. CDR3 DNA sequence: TGCGCCAGCAGCCTCGGACAGGGACGCAATGAGCAGTTCTTC. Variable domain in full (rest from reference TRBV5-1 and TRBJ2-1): KAGVTQTPRYLIKTRGQQVTLSCSPISGHRSVSWYQQTPGQGLQFLFEYFSETQRNKGNFPGRFSGRQFSNSRSEMNVSTLELGDSALYLCASSLGQGRNEQFFGPGTRLTVL.

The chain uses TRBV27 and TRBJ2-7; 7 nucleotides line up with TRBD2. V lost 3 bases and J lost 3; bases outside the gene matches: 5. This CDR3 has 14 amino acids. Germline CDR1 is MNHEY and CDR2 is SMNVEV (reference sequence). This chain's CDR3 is CASSLVGRLYEQYF. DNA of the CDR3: TGTGCCAGCAGTTTGGTCGGGAGGCTCTACGAGCAGTACTTC.

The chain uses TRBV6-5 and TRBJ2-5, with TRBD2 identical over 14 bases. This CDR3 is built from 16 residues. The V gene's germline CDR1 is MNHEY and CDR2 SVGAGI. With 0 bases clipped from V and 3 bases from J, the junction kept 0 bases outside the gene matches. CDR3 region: CASSYSTSGGEETQYF. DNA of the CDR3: TGTGCCAGCAGTTACTCGACTAGCGGGGGGGAAGAGACCCAGTACTTC.

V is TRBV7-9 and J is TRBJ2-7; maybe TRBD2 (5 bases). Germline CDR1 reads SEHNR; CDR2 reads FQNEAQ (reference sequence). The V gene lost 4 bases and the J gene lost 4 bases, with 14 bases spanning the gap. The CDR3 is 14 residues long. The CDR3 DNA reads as TGTGCCAGCAGCTCCCCTTTGAGGGAATACGAGCAGTACTTC. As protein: CASSSPLREYEQYF.

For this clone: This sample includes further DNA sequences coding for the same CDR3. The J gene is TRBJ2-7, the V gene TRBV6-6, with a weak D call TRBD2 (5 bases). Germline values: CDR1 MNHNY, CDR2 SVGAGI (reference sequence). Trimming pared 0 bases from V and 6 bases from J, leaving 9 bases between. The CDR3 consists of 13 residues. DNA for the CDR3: TGTGCCAGCAGTTACTCGACGGGAAGCGAGCAGTACTTC. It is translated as CASSYSTGSEQYF.

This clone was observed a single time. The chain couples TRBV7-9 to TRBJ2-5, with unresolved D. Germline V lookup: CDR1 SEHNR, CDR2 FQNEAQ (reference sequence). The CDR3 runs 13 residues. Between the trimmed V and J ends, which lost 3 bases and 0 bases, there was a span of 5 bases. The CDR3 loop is CASSFEDQETQYF. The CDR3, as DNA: TGTGCCAGCAGCTTCGAGGACCAAGAGACCCAGTACTTC.

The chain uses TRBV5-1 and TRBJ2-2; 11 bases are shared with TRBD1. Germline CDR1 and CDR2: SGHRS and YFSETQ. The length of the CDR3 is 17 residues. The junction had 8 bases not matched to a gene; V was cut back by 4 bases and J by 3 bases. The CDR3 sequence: CASSPRTGGIDTGELFF. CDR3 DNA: TGCGCCAGCAGCCCTCGGACAGGGGGCATCGACACCGGGGAGCTGTTTTTT.

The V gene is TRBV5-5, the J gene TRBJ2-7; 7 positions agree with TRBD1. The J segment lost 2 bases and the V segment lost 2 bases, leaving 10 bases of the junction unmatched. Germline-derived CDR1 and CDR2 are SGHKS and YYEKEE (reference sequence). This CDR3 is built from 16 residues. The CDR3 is CASSLMTGPTPYEQYF. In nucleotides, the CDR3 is TGTGCCAGCAGCTTAATGACAGGGCCCACGCCCTACGAGCAGTACTTC.

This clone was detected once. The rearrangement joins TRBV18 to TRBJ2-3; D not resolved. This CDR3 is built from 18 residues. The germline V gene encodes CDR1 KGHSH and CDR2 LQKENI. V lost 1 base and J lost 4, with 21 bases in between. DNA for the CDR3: TGTGCCAGCTCACCACTCCCCCTGGCAGACCGACGGGCAGATACGCAGTATTTT. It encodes CASSPLPLADRRADTQYF.

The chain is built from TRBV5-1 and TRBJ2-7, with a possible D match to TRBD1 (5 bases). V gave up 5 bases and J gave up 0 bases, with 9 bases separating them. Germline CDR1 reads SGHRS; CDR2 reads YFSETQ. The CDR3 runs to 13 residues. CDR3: CASRGQNSYEQYF. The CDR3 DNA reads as TGCGCCAGCAGAGGACAAAACTCCTACGAGCAGTACTTC.

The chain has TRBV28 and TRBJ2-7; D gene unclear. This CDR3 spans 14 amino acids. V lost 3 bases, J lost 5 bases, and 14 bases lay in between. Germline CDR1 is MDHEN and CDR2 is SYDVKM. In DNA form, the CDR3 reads TGTGCCAGCAGTTTGACTGGTTCTCAGGACGAGCAGTACTTC. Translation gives CASSLTGSQDEQYF.

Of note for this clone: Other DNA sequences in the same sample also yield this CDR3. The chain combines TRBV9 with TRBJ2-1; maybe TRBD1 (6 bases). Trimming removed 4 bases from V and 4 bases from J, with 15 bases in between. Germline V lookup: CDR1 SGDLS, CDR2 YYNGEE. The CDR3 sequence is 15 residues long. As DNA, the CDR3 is TGTGCCAGCAGCCCCCCGGTAGGGGGTTACAATGAGCAGTTCTTC. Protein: CASSPPVGGYNEQFF.

The CDR3 sequence: CASITREGAGAFF. The CDR3 DNA reads as TGTGCCAGTATCACAAGAGAGGGGGCGGGAGCTTTCTTT. The chain links TRBV19 to TRBJ1-1, with 7 bases fitting TRBD1. This CDR3 comprises 13 residues. Trimming cost V 7 bases and J 10 bases; bases outside gene matches: 12. From germline, CDR1 is LNHDA and CDR2 SQIVND (reference sequence).

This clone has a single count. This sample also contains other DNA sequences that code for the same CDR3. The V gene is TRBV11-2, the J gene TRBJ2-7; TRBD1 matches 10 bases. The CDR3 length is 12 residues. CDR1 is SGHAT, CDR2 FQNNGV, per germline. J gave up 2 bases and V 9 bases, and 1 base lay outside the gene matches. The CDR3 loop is CASGQGAYEQYF. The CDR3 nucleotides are TGTGCCAGTGGACAGGGGGCCTACGAGCAGTACTTC.

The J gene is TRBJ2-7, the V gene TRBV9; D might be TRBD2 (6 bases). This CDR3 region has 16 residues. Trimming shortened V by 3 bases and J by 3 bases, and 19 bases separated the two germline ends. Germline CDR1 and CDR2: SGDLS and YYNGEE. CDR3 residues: CASSAEAGLGDYEQYF. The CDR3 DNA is TGTGCCAGCAGCGCAGAGGCGGGGCTAGGGGACTACGAGCAGTACTTC.

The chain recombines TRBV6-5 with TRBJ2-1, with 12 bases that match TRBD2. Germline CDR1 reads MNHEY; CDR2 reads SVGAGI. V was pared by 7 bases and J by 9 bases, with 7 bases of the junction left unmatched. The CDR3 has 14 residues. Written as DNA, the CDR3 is TGTGCCAGCATGCTAGCGGGAGGGCCAGGTGAGCAGTTCTTC. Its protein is CASMLAGGPGEQFF.

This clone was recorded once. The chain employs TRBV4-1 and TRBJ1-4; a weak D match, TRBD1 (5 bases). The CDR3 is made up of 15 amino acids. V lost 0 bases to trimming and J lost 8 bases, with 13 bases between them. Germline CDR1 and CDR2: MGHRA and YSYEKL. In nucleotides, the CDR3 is TGCGCCAGCAGCCAAGATTCAGGGCCGGGGGAAAAACTGTTTTTT. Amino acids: CASSQDSGPGEKLFF.

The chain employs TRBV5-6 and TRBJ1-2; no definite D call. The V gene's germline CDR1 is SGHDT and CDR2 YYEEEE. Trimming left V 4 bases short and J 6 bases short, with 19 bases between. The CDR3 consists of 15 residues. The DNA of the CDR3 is TGTGCCAGCAGCCGCGGGCAGACATTCCCGCATGGCTACACCTTC. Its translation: CASSRGQTFPHGYTF.

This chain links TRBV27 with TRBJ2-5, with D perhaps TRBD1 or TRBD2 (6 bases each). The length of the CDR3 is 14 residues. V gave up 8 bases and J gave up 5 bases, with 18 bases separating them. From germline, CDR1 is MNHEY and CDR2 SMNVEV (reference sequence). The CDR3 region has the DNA TGTGCCAGCTCCCCTACGGGGGCCGGGGAGACCCAGTACTTC. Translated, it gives CASSPTGAGETQYF.

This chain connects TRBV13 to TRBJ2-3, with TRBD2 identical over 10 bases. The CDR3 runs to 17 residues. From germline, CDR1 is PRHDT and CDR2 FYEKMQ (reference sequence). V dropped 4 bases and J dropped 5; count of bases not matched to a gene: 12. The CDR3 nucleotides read TGTGCCAGCAGCTCCACTCTAGGTACTAGCGGGGTAGATACGCAGTATTTT. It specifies CASSSTLGTSGVDTQYF.

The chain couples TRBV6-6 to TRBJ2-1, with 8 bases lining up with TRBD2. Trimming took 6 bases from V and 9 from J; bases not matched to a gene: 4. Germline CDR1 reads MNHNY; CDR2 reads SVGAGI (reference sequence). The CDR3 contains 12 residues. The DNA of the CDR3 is TGTGCCAGCAGCGGCGGGAGGACTGAGCAGTTCTTC. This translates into CASSGGRTEQFF.

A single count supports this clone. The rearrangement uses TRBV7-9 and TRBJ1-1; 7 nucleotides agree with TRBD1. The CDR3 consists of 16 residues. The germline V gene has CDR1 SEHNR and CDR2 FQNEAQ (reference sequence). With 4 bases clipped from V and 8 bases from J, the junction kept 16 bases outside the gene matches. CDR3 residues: CASSSWAPQGSEEAFF. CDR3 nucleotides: TGTGCCAGCAGCTCCTGGGCACCACAGGGGAGTGAGGAAGCTTTCTTT.

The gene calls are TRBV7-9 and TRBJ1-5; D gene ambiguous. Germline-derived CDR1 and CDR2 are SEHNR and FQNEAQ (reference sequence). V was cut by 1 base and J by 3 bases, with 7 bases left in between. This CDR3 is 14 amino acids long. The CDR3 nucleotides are TGTGCCAGCAGCTTAGGGCTCGTCAATCAGCCCCAGCATTTT. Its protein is CASSLGLVNQPQHF.

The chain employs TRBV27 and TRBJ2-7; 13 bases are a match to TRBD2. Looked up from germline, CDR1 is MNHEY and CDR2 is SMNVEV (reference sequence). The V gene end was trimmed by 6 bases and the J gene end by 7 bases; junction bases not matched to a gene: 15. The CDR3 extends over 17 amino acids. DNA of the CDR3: TGTGCCAGCAGCCCCCAGGGACTAGCGGGATCTTTGGGGGAGCAGTACTTC. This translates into CASSPQGLAGSLGEQYF.